Below, 16 T cell receptor beta chains from the same sample are listed, as sequenced in a study of molecular identifiers for immune sequencing clone quantification. TCRdb used MiXCR to reprocess the PCR reads, holding one entry per CDR3 protein. The sample shows about 35,000 distinct CDR3 sequences, 19% of them seen only once. Sequencing input: naive CD8+ T cells from blood, with Jurkat cell RNA spiked in. Documented subset: FACS-sorted CD8+CD4-CCR7+CD45RA+ naive T cells. Receptors were obtained from a human donor in good health. Some libraries in this study had Jurkat cell RNA spiked in.

In its sample, this clonotype was seen many times. This chain connects TRBV13 to TRBJ2-3; D remains unclear. Germline CDR1 is PRHDT and CDR2 is FYEKMQ (reference sequence). Trimming removed 4 bases from V and 8 bases from J, with 13 bases in between. The CDR3 spans 13 residues. Here the CDR3 reads CASSSGLLGTQYF. CDR3 sequence (DNA): TGTGCCAGCAGCTCCGGTTTGCTAGGTACGCAGTATTTT.

To note about this clonotype: This may stem from a read error, because a much larger clone lies one nucleotide away. The rearrangement uses TRBV4-1 and TRBJ2-3; D is perhaps TRBD1 (6 bases). The ends were cut back, 0 bases at V and 4 bases at J, with 8 bases in the middle. This CDR3 is 14 amino acids long. Per the germline V gene, CDR1 is MGHRA and CDR2 is YSYEKL. CDR3 in amino acids: CASSQDWGPDTQYF. The CDR3 region has the DNA TGCGCCAGCAGCCAAGATTGGGGGCCAGATACGCAGTATTTT.

This clonotype was detected ten times or more. This sequence joins TRBV20-1 and TRBJ1-5; perhaps TRBD1 as D (6 bases). Germline lookup yields CDR1 DFQATT and CDR2 SNEGSKA (reference sequence). The CDR3 is 15 residues long. Trimming stripped 4 bases from V and 4 bases from J, with 17 bases between. The CDR3 DNA is TGCAGTGCTATGTGGGGGCGAGGCCTGAATCAGCCCCAGCATTTT. It specifies CSAMWGRGLNQPQHF.

The sample holds many counts of this clonotype. The CDR3 region is CASSVAGRGPTNTGELFF. CDR3 coding DNA: TGTGCCAGCAGCGTAGCGGGCAGGGGACCCACGAACACCGGGGAGCTGTTTTTT. The gene calls are TRBV9 and TRBJ2-2; a possible D gene is TRBD1 (6 bases). Trimming removed 0 bases at V and 0 bases at J, with 15 bases between. The CDR3 length is 18 residues. The germline V gene encodes CDR1 SGDLS and CDR2 YYNGEE.

The sample holds many counts of this clonotype. This rearrangement joins TRBV30 to TRBJ2-1, with D unresolved. CDR1 is GTSNPN and CDR2 is SVGIG in the germline V gene (reference sequence). The CDR3 is made up of 11 amino acids. Trimming left V 3 bases short and J 4 bases short, with 4 bases between. CDR3 region: CAWRGYNEQFF. For the CDR3, the DNA is TGTGCCTGGAGAGGTTACAATGAGCAGTTCTTC.

Ten or more counts support this clonotype. The chain employs TRBV11-2 and TRBJ2-5; a weak D match, TRBD2 (6 bases). CDR3 size: 13 residues. V lost 6 bases to trimming and J lost 2 bases, with 10 bases between them. Germline CDR1 SGHAT, CDR2 FQNNGV. The chain's CDR3 is CASRSGTQETQYF. The CDR3 bases are TGTGCCAGCAGGTCCGGGACTCAAGAGACCCAGTACTTC. Full variable domain (missing parts from reference TRBV11-2 and TRBJ2-5): EAGVAQSPRYKIIEKRQSVAFWCNPISGHATLYWYQQILGQGPKLLIQFQNNGVVDDSQLPKDRFSAERLKGVDSTLKIQPAKLEDSAVYLCASRSGTQETQYFGPGTRLLVL.

This clonotype came up many times. This chain links TRBV5-5 with TRBJ1-1; D is possibly TRBD1 (6 bases). This CDR3 has 17 residues. Germline assignment: CDR1 SGHKS and CDR2 YYEKEE (reference sequence). Trimming stripped 4 bases from V and 0 bases from J, with 19 bases between. CDR3 sequence reads: CASSAYRDNSMNTEAFF. The CDR3 bases are TGTGCCAGCAGCGCCTACCGGGACAACTCCATGAACACTGAAGCTTTCTTT.

V and J are TRBV6-2 or TRBV6-3 and TRBJ2-7, with D hard to call. CDR3 length: 12 residues. The germline V gene has CDR1 MNHEY and CDR2 SVGEGT. V was shortened by 4 bases and J by 6 bases, with 10 bases between the two germline ends. CDR3 nucleotides: TGTGCCAGCAGTTCCTGGAATTCCGAGCAGTACTTC. Protein product: CASSSWNSEQYF.

This clonotype was recorded many times. The chain couples TRBV14 to TRBJ2-7; TRBD1 matches 7 bases. The germline V gene encodes CDR1 SGHDN and CDR2 FVKESK. There are 16 residues in the CDR3. V shed 2 bases, J shed 2 bases, and the junction held 9 bases outside the gene matches. The CDR3 bases are TGTGCCAGCAGCCAACCCGGGACAGCCGCAGCCTACGAGCAGTACTTC. It translates to CASSQPGTAAAYEQYF. Supplemented by reference TRBV14 and TRBJ2-7, the full variable domain reads EAGVTQFPSHSVIEKGQTVTLRCDPISGHDNLYWYRRVMGKEIKFLLHFVKESKQDESGMPNNRFLAERTGGTYSTLKVQPAELEDSGVYFCASSQPGTAAAYEQYFGPGTRLTVT.

In regard to this clonotype: Because the CDR3 is missing its conserved closing phenylalanine or tryptophan, this is likely a read error. J is TRBJ2-7 and V is TRBV5-1; D may be TRBD1 (6 bases). In germline, CDR1 is SGHRS, CDR2 YFSETQ. The length of the CDR3 is 13 residues. V gave up 2 bases and J gave up 2 bases, with 8 bases separating them. This chain's CDR3 is CASSFGTTYEQYL. The CDR3, as DNA: TGCGCCAGCAGCTTTGGGACAACCTACGAGCAGTACCTC.

This clonotype was seen a handful of times. A much more abundant neighbour one base away suggests this may be a read error. V gene TRBV6-5 combines with J gene TRBJ2-3; TRBD1 is a possible D gene (5 bases). The CDR3 extends over 13 amino acids. CDR1 is MNHEY and CDR2 is SVGAGI in the germline V gene. Trimming took 6 bases from V and 8 from J, leaving 15 bases between them. In nucleotides, the CDR3 is TGTGCCAGCAGGACGGACCTAAGGGGTACGCAGTATTTT. It encodes CASRTDLRGTQYF.

Only a few counts were recorded for this clonotype. The chain employs TRBV25-1 and TRBJ1-6, with 7 bases lining up with TRBD1. The CDR3 sequence is 15 residues long. Per the germline V gene, CDR1 is MGHDK and CDR2 is SYGVNS. The V segment lost 5 bases and the J segment 6 bases; nucleotides outside the gene matches: 7. The CDR3 DNA follows: TGTGCCAGCAGTCCCAGGGGGACAGCTAATTCACCCCTCCACTTT. This gives the protein CASSPRGTANSPLHF.

This clonotype was picked up many times. This CDR3 is CASSQNYEAFF. In nucleotides, the CDR3 is TGTGCCAGCAGCCAAAACTATGAAGCTTTCTTT. The chain is built from TRBV7-9 and TRBJ1-1; no definite D call. The CDR3 runs to 11 residues. The germline CDR1 and CDR2 sequences are SEHNR and FQNEAQ (reference sequence). Trimming took off 5 bases at V and 7 bases at J, with 8 bases between the two ends.

This clonotype showed up just a few times. This chain uses TRBV2 with TRBJ2-1; tentative D call: TRBD2 (5 bases). This CDR3 comprises 15 residues. Trimming left V 7 bases short and J 2 bases short, with 15 bases between. CDR1 is SNHLY, CDR2 FYNNEI, per germline. CDR3 protein: CASKGSGSPYNEQFF. The CDR3 DNA reads TGTGCCAGCAAGGGTTCGGGATCCCCCTACAATGAGCAGTTCTTC.

The table lists this clonotype with many counts. The chain employs TRBV27 and TRBJ1-5, with D possibly matching TRBD1 (6 bases). Trimming took off 2 bases at V and 6 bases at J, with 8 bases between the two ends. Germline values: CDR1 MNHEY, CDR2 SMNVEV (reference sequence). The CDR3 has 13 residues. For the CDR3, the DNA is TGTGCCAGCAGTTTAAGGGGGGTTCAGCCCCAGCATTTT. Translation gives CASSLRGVQPQHF.

The sample holds many counts of this clonotype. The rearrangement joins TRBV11-2 to TRBJ2-1; D remains ambiguous. Trimming removed 5 bases at V and 0 bases at J, with 17 bases between. The germline V gene encodes CDR1 SGHAT and CDR2 FQNNGV. This CDR3 is built from 17 residues. The CDR3 reads CASSLGVRRNSYNEQFF. CDR3 in DNA: TGTGCCAGCAGCCTAGGAGTTCGGAGAAACTCCTACAATGAGCAGTTCTTC.